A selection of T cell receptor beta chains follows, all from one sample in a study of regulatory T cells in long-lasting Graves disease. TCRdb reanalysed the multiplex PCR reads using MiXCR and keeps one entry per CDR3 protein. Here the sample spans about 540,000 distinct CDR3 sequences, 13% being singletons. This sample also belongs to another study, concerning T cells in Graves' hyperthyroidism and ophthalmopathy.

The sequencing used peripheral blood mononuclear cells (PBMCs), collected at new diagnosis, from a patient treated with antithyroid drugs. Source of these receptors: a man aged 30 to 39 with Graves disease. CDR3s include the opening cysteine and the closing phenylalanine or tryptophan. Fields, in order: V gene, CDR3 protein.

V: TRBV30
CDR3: CAWSPLRDRYEKLFF

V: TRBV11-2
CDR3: CASSGAGPQETQYF

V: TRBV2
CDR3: CASSDQSGFHTGELFF

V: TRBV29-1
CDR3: CSVERERGYEQYF

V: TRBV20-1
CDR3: CSAPSGAYEQYF

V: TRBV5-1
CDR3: CASRPGTSKDYSNQPQHF

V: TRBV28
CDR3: CASSSGPSEDDEQFF

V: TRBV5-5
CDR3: CASSLLAEAFF

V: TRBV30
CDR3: CAWKAEGETQYF

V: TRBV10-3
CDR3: CAISAADGGWQFF

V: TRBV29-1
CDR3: CSVRGTGTDTQYF

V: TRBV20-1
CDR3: CSARDGGREETQYF

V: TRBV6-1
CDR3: CASMAGGRGDTQYF

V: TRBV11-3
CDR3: CASSRRLDSSYEQYF

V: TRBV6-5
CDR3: CASSYSSGINTEAFF

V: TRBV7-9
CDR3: CASSLSGTMGGDTQYF

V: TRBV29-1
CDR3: CSVLTGELFF

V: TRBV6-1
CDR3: CASSEQLYSNQPQHF

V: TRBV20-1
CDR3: CSASPQQMSYEQYF

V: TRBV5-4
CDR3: CASTPGTSRAQMNTEAFF

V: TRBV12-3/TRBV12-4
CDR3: CASSPSSISGSRETQYF

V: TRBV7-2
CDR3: CASSSGGVDTQYF

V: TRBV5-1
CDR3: CASSLGSTRPEAFF

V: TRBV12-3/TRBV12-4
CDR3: CASSSGTSGRVQETQYF

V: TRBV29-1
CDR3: CSASTRDTRGYTF

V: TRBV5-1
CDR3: CASSWLDRPIHNEQFF

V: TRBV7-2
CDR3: CASSFYSSTDTQYF

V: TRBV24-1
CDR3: CATAPSSSGANVLTF

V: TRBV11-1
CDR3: CASSLGGGRQETQYF

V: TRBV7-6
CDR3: CASSLVGVSEQYF

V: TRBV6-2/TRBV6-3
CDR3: CASSYAGGAYNEQFF

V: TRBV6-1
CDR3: CASIRGLATHNEQFF

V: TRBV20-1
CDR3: CSAGGGKRISYEQYF

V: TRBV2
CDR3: CASRSPGSWYNEQFF

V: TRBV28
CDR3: CASSLSYRLANTDTQYF

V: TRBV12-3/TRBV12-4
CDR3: CASSGEGNTEAFF

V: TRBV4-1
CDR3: CASSQVGTGGNEKLFF

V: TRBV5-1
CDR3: CASGPGLGLLSSYEQYF

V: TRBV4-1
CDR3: CASSQDGGLSGNTIYF

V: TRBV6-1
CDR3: CASSRASGSGDTQYF

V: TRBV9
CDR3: CASSPGGRSVDEQFF